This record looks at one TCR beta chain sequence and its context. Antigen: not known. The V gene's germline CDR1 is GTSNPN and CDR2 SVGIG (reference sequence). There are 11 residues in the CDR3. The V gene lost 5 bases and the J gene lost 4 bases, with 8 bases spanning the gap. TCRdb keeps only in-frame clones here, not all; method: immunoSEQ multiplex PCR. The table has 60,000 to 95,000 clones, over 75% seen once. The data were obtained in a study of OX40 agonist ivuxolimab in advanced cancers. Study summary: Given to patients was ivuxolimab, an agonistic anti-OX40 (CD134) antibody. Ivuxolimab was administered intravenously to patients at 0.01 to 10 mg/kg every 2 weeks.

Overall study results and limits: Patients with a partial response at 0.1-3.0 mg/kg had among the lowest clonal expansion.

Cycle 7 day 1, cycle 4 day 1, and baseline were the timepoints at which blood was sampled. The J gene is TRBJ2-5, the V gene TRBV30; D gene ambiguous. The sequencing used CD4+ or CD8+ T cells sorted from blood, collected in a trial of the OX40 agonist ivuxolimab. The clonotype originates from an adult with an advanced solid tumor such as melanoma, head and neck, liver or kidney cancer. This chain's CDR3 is CAWATGETQYF. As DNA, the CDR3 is TGTGCCTGGGCTACGGGAGAGACCCAGTACTTC.